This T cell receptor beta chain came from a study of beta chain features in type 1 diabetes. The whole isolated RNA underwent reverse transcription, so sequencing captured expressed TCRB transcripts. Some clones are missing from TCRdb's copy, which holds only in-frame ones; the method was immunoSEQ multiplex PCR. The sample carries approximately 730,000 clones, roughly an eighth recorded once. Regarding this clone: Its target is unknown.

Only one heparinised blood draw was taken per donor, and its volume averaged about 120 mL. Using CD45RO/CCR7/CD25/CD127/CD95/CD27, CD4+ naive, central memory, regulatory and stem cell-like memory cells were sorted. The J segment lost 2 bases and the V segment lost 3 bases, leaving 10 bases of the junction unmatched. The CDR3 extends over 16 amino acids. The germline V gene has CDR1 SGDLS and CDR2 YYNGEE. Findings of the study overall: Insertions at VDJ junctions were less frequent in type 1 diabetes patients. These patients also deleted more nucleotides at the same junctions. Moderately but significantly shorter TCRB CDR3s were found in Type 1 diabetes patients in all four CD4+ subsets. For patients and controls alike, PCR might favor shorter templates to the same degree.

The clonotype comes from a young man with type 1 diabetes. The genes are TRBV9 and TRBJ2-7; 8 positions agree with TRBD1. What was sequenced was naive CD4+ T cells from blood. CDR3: CASSALGPGQAYEQYF. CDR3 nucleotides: TGTGCCAGCAGCGCGCTGGGGCCGGGACAGGCCTACGAGCAGTACTTC.